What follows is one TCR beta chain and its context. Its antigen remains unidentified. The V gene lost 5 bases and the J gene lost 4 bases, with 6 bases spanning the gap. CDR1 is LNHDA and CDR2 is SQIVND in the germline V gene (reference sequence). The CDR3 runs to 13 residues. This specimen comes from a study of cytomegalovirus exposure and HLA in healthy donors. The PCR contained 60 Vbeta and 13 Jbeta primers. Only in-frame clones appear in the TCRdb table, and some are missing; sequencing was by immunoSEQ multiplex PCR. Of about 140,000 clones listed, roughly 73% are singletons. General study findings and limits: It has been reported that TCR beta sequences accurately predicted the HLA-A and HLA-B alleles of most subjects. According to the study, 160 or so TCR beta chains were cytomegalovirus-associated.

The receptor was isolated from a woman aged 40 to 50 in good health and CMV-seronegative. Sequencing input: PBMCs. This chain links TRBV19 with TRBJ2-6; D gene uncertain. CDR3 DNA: TGTGCCAGTAGTCAGGCCGGGGCCAACGTCCTGACTTTC. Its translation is CASSQAGANVLTF.